The entry below gives a single TCR beta chain sequence along with its context. No antigen is known for it. The data derive from a study of cytomegalovirus exposure and HLA in healthy donors. Profiled with immunoSEQ multiplex PCR; TCRdb holds only in-frame clones, not every one. The sample consists of 150,000 to 200,000 clones, around 85% of them appearing once. Points from the study as a whole: Subsequent analysis revealed that first-cohort TCR clusters tended to co-occur in the 95 to 150 validation repertoires. Accounts indicate the classifier identified cytomegalovirus status with strong specificity and sensitivity.

Germline CDR1 is SGHKS and CDR2 is YYEKEE (reference sequence). V lost 4 bases and J lost 0, with 10 bases in between. The CDR3 sequence is 15 residues long. The rearrangement joins TRBV5-5 to TRBJ1-4; tentative D call: TRBD1 (5 bases). The sequenced sample was PBMCs. This receptor was identified in a man aged 25-45 years in good health and CMV-seropositive. CDR3 sequence: CASSAQGATNEKLFF. CDR3 bases: TGTGCCAGCAGCGCCCAGGGTGCAACTAATGAAAAACTGTTTTTT.